A selection of T cell receptor beta chains follows, all from one sample in a study of cytomegalovirus exposure and HLA in healthy donors. The data were produced by immunoSEQ multiplex PCR, yet TCRdb's version contains in-frame clones alone and is incomplete. The data contain 150,000 to 200,000 clones, more than 75% of them singletons. Source material: PBMCs. These receptors came from a man younger than 30 in good health and CMV-seropositive. The CDR3 runs from the conserved cysteine through the conserved F or W. The order of the fields is J gene, D gene, clone size, V gene, CDR3 DNA, CDR3 protein. A D gene is named only where the DNA matches it firmly. A row's size may be missing; if present it is once, few, many or a size class.

J gene: TRBJ2-3; D gene: NA; clone size: once; V gene: TRBV21-1; CDR3 DNA: TGTGCCAGCGTTTTGGGCGGGTCAAACACAGATACGCAGTATTTT; CDR3 protein: CASVLGGSNTDTQYF
J gene: TRBJ2-3; D gene: TRBD2; clone size: NA; V gene: TRBV12-5; CDR3 DNA: TGTGCTAGTGGTTCCGACGGGACTAGCGGGAAGGGGAGCACAGATACGCAGTATTTT; CDR3 protein: CASGSDGTSGKGSTDTQYF
J gene: TRBJ2-7; D gene: NA; clone size: NA; V gene: TRBV27; CDR3 DNA: TGTGCCAGCAGTCGACAGGTCTCCTACGAGCAGTACTTC; CDR3 protein: CASSRQVSYEQYF
J gene: TRBJ2-5; D gene: TRBD2; clone size: NA; V gene: TRBV2; CDR3 DNA: TGTGCCAGCAGGGCCGGGGGGGTTCGAGAGACCCAGTACTTC; CDR3 protein: CASRAGGVRETQYF
J gene: TRBJ1-3; D gene: NA; clone size: few; V gene: TRBV7-8; CDR3 DNA: TGTGCCAGCAGCTTAGGACCGGGGGGAAACACCATATATTTT; CDR3 protein: CASSLGPGGNTIYF
J gene: TRBJ2-1; D gene: TRBD2; clone size: NA; V gene: TRBV5-1; CDR3 DNA: TGCGCCAGCAGCGACGGGACTAGCTCCTACAATGAGCAGTTCTTC; CDR3 protein: CASSDGTSSYNEQFF
J gene: TRBJ2-1; D gene: NA; clone size: NA; V gene: TRBV5-1; CDR3 DNA: TGCGCCAGCAGCTTCGGAATCAGAACAGGGTTCGAAGAGTCCTACAATGAGCAGTTCTTC; CDR3 protein: CASSFGIRTGFEESYNEQFF
J gene: TRBJ1-1; D gene: TRBD1; clone size: NA; V gene: TRBV5-4; CDR3 DNA: TGTGCCAGCAGCTTACTCGGACAGGGTTGGAACACTGAAGCTTTCTTT; CDR3 protein: CASSLLGQGWNTEAFF
J gene: TRBJ2-7; D gene: NA; clone size: NA; V gene: TRBV4-1; CDR3 DNA: TGCGCCAGCAGCCATCCAACATTGGGGCAGGGTAGCTACGAGCAGTACTTC; CDR3 protein: CASSHPTLGQGSYEQYF
J gene: TRBJ1-3; D gene: NA; clone size: NA; V gene: TRBV9; CDR3 DNA: TGTGCCAGCAGCGTAGCGGGGGGCGCAGTCGGAAACACCATATATTTT; CDR3 protein: CASSVAGGAVGNTIYF
J gene: TRBJ2-2; D gene: TRBD1; clone size: few; V gene: TRBV6-4; CDR3 DNA: TGTGCCAGCAGAGAGGGGGCCGAGGACACCGGGGAGCTGTTTTTT; CDR3 protein: CASREGAEDTGELFF
J gene: TRBJ2-7; D gene: NA; clone size: few; V gene: TRBV6-5; CDR3 DNA: TGTGCCAGCAGTTATGCTAGTGGTTACGAGCAGTACTTC; CDR3 protein: CASSYASGYEQYF
J gene: TRBJ2-3; D gene: TRBD1; clone size: few; V gene: TRBV7-9; CDR3 DNA: TGTGCCAGCAGCGCCGACAGGGGAACAGATACGCAGTATTTT; CDR3 protein: CASSADRGTDTQYF
J gene: TRBJ2-7; D gene: NA; clone size: NA; V gene: TRBV7-6; CDR3 DNA: TGTGCCAGCAGCTTAGAAGAGGGAACCGCCTACGAGCAGTACTTC; CDR3 protein: CASSLEEGTAYEQYF
J gene: TRBJ2-1; D gene: NA; clone size: NA; V gene: TRBV7-2; CDR3 DNA: TGTGCCAGCAGCTTCTCGAGCTCCTACAATGAGCAGTTCTTC; CDR3 protein: CASSFSSSYNEQFF
J gene: TRBJ1-5; D gene: NA; clone size: few; V gene: TRBV4-3; CDR3 DNA: TGCGCCAGCAGCCAAGATCTCCGTCCGAATCAGCCCCAGCATTTT; CDR3 protein: CASSQDLRPNQPQHF
J gene: TRBJ1-1; D gene: TRBD1; clone size: NA; V gene: TRBV6-1; CDR3 DNA: TGTGCCACAGACAGGGGGGCCACTGAAGCTTTCTTT; CDR3 protein: CATDRGATEAFF
J gene: TRBJ1-2; D gene: TRBD1; clone size: once; V gene: TRBV6-6; CDR3 DNA: TGTGCCAGCAGTTACCCGGCAGGGGGGTTATATGGCTACACCTTC; CDR3 protein: CASSYPAGGLYGYTF
J gene: TRBJ1-4; D gene: NA; clone size: NA; V gene: TRBV9; CDR3 DNA: TGTGCCAGCAGCCTCGGACAAGGAAGTCCAACTAATGAAAAACTGTTTTTT; CDR3 protein: CASSLGQGSPTNEKLFF
J gene: TRBJ1-5; D gene: TRBD1; clone size: once; V gene: TRBV30; CDR3 DNA: TGTGCCTTCCCCTCGGGGAACAGGGGGCCGGGGCAGCCCCAGCATTTT; CDR3 protein: CAFPSGNRGPGQPQHF
J gene: TRBJ2-7; D gene: TRBD2; clone size: NA; V gene: TRBV4-1; CDR3 DNA: TGCGCCAGCAGCCAGCTTACTAGCGGGCGCTACGAGCAGTACTTC; CDR3 protein: CASSQLTSGRYEQYF
J gene: TRBJ1-1; D gene: NA; clone size: NA; V gene: TRBV2; CDR3 DNA: TGTGCCAGCCCAAGGGGGATCATGAACACTGAAGCTTTCTTT; CDR3 protein: CASPRGIMNTEAFF
J gene: TRBJ2-2; D gene: TRBD2; clone size: NA; V gene: TRBV4-1; CDR3 DNA: TGCGCCAGCAGCCAAGGGACTAGCGGCACCGGGGAGCTGTTTTTT; CDR3 protein: CASSQGTSGTGELFF
J gene: TRBJ2-3; D gene: TRBD2; clone size: NA; V gene: TRBV6-1; CDR3 DNA: TGTGCCAGCGGAAGCGGGAGTACGGATACGCAGTATTTT; CDR3 protein: CASGSGSTDTQYF
J gene: TRBJ2-7; D gene: TRBD2; clone size: NA; V gene: TRBV4-3; CDR3 DNA: TGCGCCAGCAGCCAAGATCGGGGACTAGCGACCGAGCAGTACTTC; CDR3 protein: CASSQDRGLATEQYF
J gene: TRBJ2-2; D gene: NA; clone size: NA; V gene: TRBV27; CDR3 DNA: TGTGCCAGCAGGCAGGGAAACACCGGGGAGCTGTTTTTT; CDR3 protein: CASRQGNTGELFF
J gene: TRBJ1-2; D gene: NA; clone size: once; V gene: TRBV19; CDR3 DNA: TGTGCCACCCCCTCCGGCTATGGCTACACCTTC; CDR3 protein: CATPSGYGYTF
J gene: TRBJ2-3; D gene: NA; clone size: NA; V gene: TRBV9; CDR3 DNA: TGTGCCAGCAGCGTGGTGGGATCTTCAGGGTGGCCAGATACGCAGTATTTT; CDR3 protein: CASSVVGSSGWPDTQYF
J gene: TRBJ2-7; D gene: TRBD2; clone size: NA; V gene: TRBV7-9; CDR3 DNA: TGTGCCAGCAGCCTTAGCGGGAGGCCAGTACCCGAGCAGTACTTC; CDR3 protein: CASSLSGRPVPEQYF
J gene: TRBJ1-1; D gene: NA; clone size: NA; V gene: TRBV6-5; CDR3 DNA: TGTGCCAGCAGTTCAGGGATGAACACTGAAGCTTTCTTT; CDR3 protein: CASSSGMNTEAFF
J gene: TRBJ2-1; D gene: NA; clone size: NA; V gene: TRBV28; CDR3 DNA: TGTGCCAGCAGTTTAGGGCCGGAGCAGTTCTTC; CDR3 protein: CASSLGPEQFF
J gene: TRBJ2-7; D gene: TRBD2; clone size: NA; V gene: TRBV28; CDR3 DNA: TGTGCCAGCTCGCCTACTAGCGGCTACGAGCAGTACTTC; CDR3 protein: CASSPTSGYEQYF
J gene: TRBJ2-3; D gene: TRBD2; clone size: NA; V gene: TRBV7-2; CDR3 DNA: TGTGCCAGCAGCTTAGGGACTAGCGGAGGGGGGTGGGATACGCAGTATTTT; CDR3 protein: CASSLGTSGGGWDTQYF
J gene: TRBJ1-5; D gene: TRBD1; clone size: NA; V gene: TRBV4-3; CDR3 DNA: TGCGCCAGCAGCTTCCGGACAGGGGGCGATCAGCCCCAGCATTTT; CDR3 protein: CASSFRTGGDQPQHF
J gene: TRBJ2-3; D gene: TRBD2; clone size: once; V gene: TRBV11-3; CDR3 DNA: TGTGCCAGCAGCGCCGGACTAGCGGGAGTAGGTACGCAGTATTTT; CDR3 protein: CASSAGLAGVGTQYF
J gene: TRBJ2-7; D gene: NA; clone size: NA; V gene: TRBV6-6; CDR3 DNA: TGTGCCAGCAGCCCTACCTCGAGCGAGCAGTACTTC; CDR3 protein: CASSPTSSEQYF
J gene: TRBJ1-1; D gene: NA; clone size: NA; V gene: TRBV28; CDR3 DNA: TGTGCCAGCCAATCGAGGGATGAAGCTTTCTTT; CDR3 protein: CASQSRDEAFF
J gene: TRBJ1-5; D gene: TRBD1; clone size: NA; V gene: TRBV6-6; CDR3 DNA: TGTGCCAGCAGGATGGGACAGGGGGCTAGCAATCAGCCCCAGCATTTT; CDR3 protein: CASRMGQGASNQPQHF
J gene: TRBJ2-1; D gene: TRBD2; clone size: few; V gene: TRBV13; CDR3 DNA: TGTGCCAGCAGCTTAAAATCGAGACTAGCGGGTATAAGCTCCTACAATGAGCAGTTCTTC; CDR3 protein: CASSLKSRLAGISSYNEQFF
J gene: TRBJ2-7; D gene: NA; clone size: NA; V gene: TRBV5-4; CDR3 DNA: TGTGCCAGCAGCCTAGGAGGACCGGCGCAGTACGAGCAGTACTTC; CDR3 protein: CASSLGGPAQYEQYF
J gene: TRBJ2-1; D gene: TRBD1; clone size: NA; V gene: TRBV27; CDR3 DNA: TGTGCCAGCAGTCCCCTCGGGACAGGGGTCTCTAGCGCGGTCTACAATGAGCAGTTCTTC; CDR3 protein: CASSPLGTGVSSAVYNEQFF
J gene: TRBJ2-3; D gene: NA; clone size: NA; V gene: TRBV9; CDR3 DNA: TGTGCCAGCAGCGGATCTAGCACATACACAGATACGCAGTATTTT; CDR3 protein: CASSGSSTYTDTQYF
J gene: TRBJ1-1; D gene: NA; clone size: NA; V gene: TRBV9; CDR3 DNA: TGTGCCAGCAGCGACCAGGGGAACACTGAAGCTTTCTTT; CDR3 protein: CASSDQGNTEAFF
J gene: TRBJ2-7; D gene: TRBD2; clone size: once; V gene: TRBV28; CDR3 DNA: TGTGCCAGCAGTCCTCCCTGGGGGGGCTCGGGACTAGCGGGGGTCTCCTACGAGCAGTACTTC; CDR3 protein: CASSPPWGGSGLAGVSYEQYF
J gene: TRBJ2-2; D gene: TRBD1; clone size: NA; V gene: TRBV4-2; CDR3 DNA: TGTGCCAGCAGCCAAGATACAGGGGGAGTCACCGGGGAGCTGTTTTTT; CDR3 protein: CASSQDTGGVTGELFF
J gene: TRBJ2-7; D gene: TRBD2; clone size: NA; V gene: TRBV30; CDR3 DNA: TGTGCCTGGAGCCGCGGGGGGGACTCCTACGAGCAGTACTTC; CDR3 protein: CAWSRGGDSYEQYF
J gene: TRBJ2-7; D gene: TRBD2; clone size: NA; V gene: TRBV9; CDR3 DNA: TGTGCCAGCAGCGAACTAGCGGGAGGGGGCTACGAGCAGTACTTC; CDR3 protein: CASSELAGGGYEQYF
J gene: TRBJ2-2; D gene: TRBD1; clone size: NA; V gene: TRBV5-6; CDR3 DNA: TGTGCCAGCAGCTTCGGGACAGGGTCGCTTGACACCGGGGAGCTGTTTTTT; CDR3 protein: CASSFGTGSLDTGELFF
J gene: TRBJ2-7; D gene: TRBD1; clone size: NA; V gene: TRBV28; CDR3 DNA: TGTGCCAGCAGCTTAAGCAGGGGGCACTACGAGCAGTACTTC; CDR3 protein: CASSLSRGHYEQYF
J gene: TRBJ2-2; D gene: TRBD1; clone size: NA; V gene: TRBV5-4; CDR3 DNA: TGTGCCAGCAGCCCCGGACAGGGTCAGAACACCGGGGAGCTGTTTTTT; CDR3 protein: CASSPGQGQNTGELFF
J gene: TRBJ2-5; D gene: TRBD2; clone size: NA; V gene: TRBV5-1; CDR3 DNA: TGCGCCAGCAAAGTACTAGCGGAGGTAGGGGAGACCCAGTACTTC; CDR3 protein: CASKVLAEVGETQYF
J gene: TRBJ2-1; D gene: TRBD2; clone size: NA; V gene: TRBV4-2; CDR3 DNA: TGTGCCAGCAGCCAACCTCCGCGGACTAGCGGGAGGGGATCCTACAATGAGCAGTTCTTC; CDR3 protein: CASSQPPRTSGRGSYNEQFF
J gene: TRBJ1-1; D gene: TRBD1; clone size: NA; V gene: TRBV9; CDR3 DNA: TGTGCCAGCAGCGCGAACCAGGGGGCGCGTACTGAAGCTTTCTTT; CDR3 protein: CASSANQGARTEAFF
J gene: TRBJ2-5; D gene: TRBD1; clone size: NA; V gene: TRBV5-1; CDR3 DNA: TGCGCCAGCAGCCAAGGACAGGGTATGATGGGGGGAGAGACCCAGTACTTC; CDR3 protein: CASSQGQGMMGGETQYF
J gene: TRBJ2-2; D gene: TRBD1; clone size: NA; V gene: TRBV19; CDR3 DNA: TGTGCCAGTAGTTCGAAGGACAGGTTCACCGGGGAGCTGTTTTTT; CDR3 protein: CASSSKDRFTGELFF
J gene: TRBJ2-3; D gene: TRBD2; clone size: NA; V gene: TRBV2; CDR3 DNA: TGTGCCAGCAGTGGGCCGGGAGGGTTATCTTCCCCAGATACGCAGTATTTT; CDR3 protein: CASSGPGGLSSPDTQYF
J gene: TRBJ2-1; D gene: TRBD1; clone size: NA; V gene: TRBV9; CDR3 DNA: TGTGCCAGCAGCCTGACCACCGGGACAGGGGACCACAATGAGCAGTTCTTC; CDR3 protein: CASSLTTGTGDHNEQFF
J gene: TRBJ2-7; D gene: NA; clone size: NA; V gene: TRBV19; CDR3 DNA: TGTGCCAGTAGTATCGTGACGGGAGTGGACTACGAGCAGTACTTC; CDR3 protein: CASSIVTGVDYEQYF
J gene: TRBJ2-5; D gene: NA; clone size: NA; V gene: TRBV9; CDR3 DNA: TGTGCCAGCAGCGTAGATGGGCGGGAAGAAGAGACCCAGTACTTC; CDR3 protein: CASSVDGREEETQYF